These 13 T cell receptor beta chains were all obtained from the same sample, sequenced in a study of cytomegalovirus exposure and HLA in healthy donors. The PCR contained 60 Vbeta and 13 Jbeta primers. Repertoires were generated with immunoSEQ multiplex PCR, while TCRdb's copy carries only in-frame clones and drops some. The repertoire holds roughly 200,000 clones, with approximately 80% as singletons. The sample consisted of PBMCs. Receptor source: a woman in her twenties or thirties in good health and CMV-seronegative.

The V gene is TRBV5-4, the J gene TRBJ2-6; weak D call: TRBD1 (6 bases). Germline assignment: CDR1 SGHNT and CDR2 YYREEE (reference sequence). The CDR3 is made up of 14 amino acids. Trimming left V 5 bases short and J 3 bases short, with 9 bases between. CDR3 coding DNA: TGTGCCAGCAGTCTAGGGGGTGGGGCCAACGTCCTGACTTTC. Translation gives CASSLGGGANVLTF.

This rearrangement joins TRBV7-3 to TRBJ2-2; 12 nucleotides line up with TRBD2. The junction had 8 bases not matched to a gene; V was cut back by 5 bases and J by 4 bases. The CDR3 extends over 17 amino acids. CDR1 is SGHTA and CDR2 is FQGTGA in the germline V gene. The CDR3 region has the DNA TGTGCCAGCAGCGAACCGGGACTAGCGGGTGGCACCGGGGAGCTGTTTTTT. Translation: CASSEPGLAGGTGELFF.

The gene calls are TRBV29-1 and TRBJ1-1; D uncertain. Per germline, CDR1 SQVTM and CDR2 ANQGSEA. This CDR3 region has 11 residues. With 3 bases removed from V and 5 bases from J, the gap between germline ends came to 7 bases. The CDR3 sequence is CSVEWTTEAFF. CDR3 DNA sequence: TGCAGCGTTGAGTGGACTACTGAAGCTTTCTTT. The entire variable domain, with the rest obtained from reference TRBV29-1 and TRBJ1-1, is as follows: SAVISQKPSRDICQRGTSLTIQCQVDSQVTMMFWYRQQPGQSLTLIATANQGSEATYESGFVIDKFPISRPNLTFSTLTVSNMSPEDSSIYLCSVEWTTEAFFGQGTRLTVV.

The CDR3 spells CASSLSLWTGGLPYEQYF. CDR3 sequence (DNA): TGTGCCAGCAGTTTATCCCTATGGACAGGGGGCCTACCCTACGAGCAGTACTTC. This sequence joins TRBV27 and TRBJ2-7; 11 nucleotides align to TRBD1. V lost 0 bases to trimming and J lost 2 bases; unmatched junction nucleotides: 9. CDR1 is MNHEY and CDR2 is SMNVEV in the germline V gene (reference sequence). The CDR3 loop spans 18 amino acids.

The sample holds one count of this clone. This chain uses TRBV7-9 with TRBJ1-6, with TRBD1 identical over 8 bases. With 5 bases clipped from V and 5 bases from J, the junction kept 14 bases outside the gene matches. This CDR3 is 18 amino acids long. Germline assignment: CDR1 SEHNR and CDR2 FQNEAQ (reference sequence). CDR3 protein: CASSQKDRGRENNSPLHF. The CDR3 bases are TGTGCCAGCAGCCAAAAAGACAGGGGCAGAGAGAATAATTCACCCCTCCACTTT. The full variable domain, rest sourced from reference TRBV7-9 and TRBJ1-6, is DTGVSQNPRHKITKRGQNVTFRCDPISEHNRLYWYRQTLGQGPEFLTYFQNEAQLEKSRLLSDRFSAERPKGSFSTLEIQRTEQGDSAMYLCASSQKDRGRENNSPLHFGNGTRLTVT.

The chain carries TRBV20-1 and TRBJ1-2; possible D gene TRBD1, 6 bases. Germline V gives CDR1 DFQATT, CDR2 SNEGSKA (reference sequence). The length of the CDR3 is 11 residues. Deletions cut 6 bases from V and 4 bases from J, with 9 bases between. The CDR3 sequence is CSASDSYGYTF. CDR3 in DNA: TGCAGTGCGTCGGACAGCTATGGCTACACCTTC.

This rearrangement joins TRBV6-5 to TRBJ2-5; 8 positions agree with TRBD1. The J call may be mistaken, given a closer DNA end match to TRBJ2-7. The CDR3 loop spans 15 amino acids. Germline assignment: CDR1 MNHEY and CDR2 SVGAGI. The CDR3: CASSYSETGVGEQYF. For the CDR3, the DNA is TGTGCCAGCAGTTACTCCGAGACAGGGGTTGGCGAGCAGTACTTC.

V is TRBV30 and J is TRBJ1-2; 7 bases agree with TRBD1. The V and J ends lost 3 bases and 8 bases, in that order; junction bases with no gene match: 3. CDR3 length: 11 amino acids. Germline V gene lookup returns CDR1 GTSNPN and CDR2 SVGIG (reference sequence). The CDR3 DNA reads TGTGCCTGGAGGATAGGGGGCGGCTACACCTTC. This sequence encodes CAWRIGGGYTF. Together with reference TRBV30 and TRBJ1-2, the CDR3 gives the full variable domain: SQTIHQWPATLVQPVGSPLSLECTVEGTSNPNLYWYRQAAGRGLQLLFYSVGIGQISSEVPQNLSASRPQDRQFILSSKKLLLSDSGFYLCAWRIGGGYTFGSGTRLTVV.

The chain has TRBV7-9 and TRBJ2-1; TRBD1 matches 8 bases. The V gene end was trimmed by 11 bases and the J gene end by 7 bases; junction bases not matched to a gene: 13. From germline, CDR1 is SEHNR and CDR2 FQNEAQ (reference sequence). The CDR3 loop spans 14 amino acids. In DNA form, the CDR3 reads TGTGCCCCCGCCCGGCAGGGGGCGGGTAATGAGCAGTTCTTC. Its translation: CAPARQGAGNEQFF.

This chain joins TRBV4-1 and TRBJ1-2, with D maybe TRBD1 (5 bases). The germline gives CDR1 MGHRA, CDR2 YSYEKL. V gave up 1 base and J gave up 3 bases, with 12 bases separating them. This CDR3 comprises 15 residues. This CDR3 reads CASSQAAGSHYGYTF. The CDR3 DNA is TGCGCCAGCAGCCAAGCCGCAGGGTCTCACTATGGCTACACCTTC.

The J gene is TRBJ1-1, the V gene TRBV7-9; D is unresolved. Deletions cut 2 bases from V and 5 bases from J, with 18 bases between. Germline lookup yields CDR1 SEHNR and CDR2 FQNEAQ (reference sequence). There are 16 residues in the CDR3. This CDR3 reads CASSLRRYGRGTEAFF. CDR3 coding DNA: TGTGCCAGCAGCTTAAGGCGGTACGGAAGAGGAACTGAAGCTTTCTTT.

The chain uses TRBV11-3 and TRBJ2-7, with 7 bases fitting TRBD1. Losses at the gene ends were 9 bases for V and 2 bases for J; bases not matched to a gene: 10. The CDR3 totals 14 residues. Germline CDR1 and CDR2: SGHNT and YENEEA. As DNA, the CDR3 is TGTGCCAGTTCGCCCAGGGACAGCACCTACGAGCAGTACTTC. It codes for CASSPRDSTYEQYF.

The CDR3, as DNA: TGTGCCAGCAGTTATACGGTGAACTATGGCTACACCTTC. It translates to CASSYTVNYGYTF. This rearrangement joins TRBV27 to TRBJ1-2; no clear D. CDR1 is MNHEY and CDR2 is SMNVEV in the germline V gene (reference sequence). The CDR3 length is 13 residues. Deletions cut 4 bases from V and 2 bases from J, with 8 bases between.